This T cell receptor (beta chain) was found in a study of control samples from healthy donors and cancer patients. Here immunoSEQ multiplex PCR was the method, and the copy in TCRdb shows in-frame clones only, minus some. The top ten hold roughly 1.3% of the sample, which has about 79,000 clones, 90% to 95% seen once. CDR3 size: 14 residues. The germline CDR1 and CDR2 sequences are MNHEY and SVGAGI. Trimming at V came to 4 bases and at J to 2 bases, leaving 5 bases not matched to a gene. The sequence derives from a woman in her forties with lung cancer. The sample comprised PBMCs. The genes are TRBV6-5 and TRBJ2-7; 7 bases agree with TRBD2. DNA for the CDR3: TGTGCCAGCAGTTTGGACGGGGGGACCTACGAGCAGTACTTC. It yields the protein CASSLDGGTYEQYF.